This T cell receptor beta chain was documented in a study of radiation and T cells in renal cell carcinoma. Time point given: baseline pretreatment blood. The treatment was: 15 Gy SBRT to primary tumor, nephrectomy 4 weeks later. This renal cell carcinoma was of the clear cell type. Here immunoSEQ multiplex PCR was the method, and the copy in TCRdb shows in-frame clones only, minus some. Of around 140,000 clones listed, about nine tenths are singletons. CDR1 and CDR2 (germline): MRHNA, SNTAGT. The CDR3 sequence is 14 residues long. V lost 4 bases and J lost 1, with 10 bases in between. The chain employs TRBV6-4 and TRBJ1-1; no firm D call. This sample comprised blood, obtained from a patient whose treatment included radiotherapy and nephrectomy. This clonotype originated in a woman in her seventies with renal cell carcinoma. The CDR3: CASSAGLWNTEAFF. CDR3 sequence (DNA): TGTGCCAGCAGTGCCGGTCTCTGGAACACTGAAGCTTTCTTT.